Listed below are T cell receptor beta chains from one sample, sequenced in a study of technical replicates of blood from a handful of donors. Generated by immunoSEQ multiplex PCR, the TCRdb table keeps only in-frame clones and is missing some. Of tens of thousands of clones in the sample, roughly 92% were seen once. The sequenced sample consisted of T cells isolated from PBMCs. These receptors all stem from a human donor in good health. Each CDR3 is given with its conserved first and last residue. The D gene is left open where the match is weak. Size is omitted from some rows. Given values are once, few, many or a class for expanded clones.

. | TRBJ1-1 | TRBD1 | TRBV20-1 | 11 | CSAHRGTEAFF | TGCAGTGCGCACAGGGGCACTGAAGCTTTCTTT
. | TRBJ2-5 | TRBD1 | TRBV4-1 | 16 | CASSQVGQALQETQYF | TGCGCCAGCAGCCAAGTAGGACAGGCTTTACAAGAGACCCAGTACTTC
once | TRBJ1-1 | . | TRBV7-8 | 18 | CASSLVEVPRDMNTEAFF | TGTGCCAGCAGCTTAGTAGAGGTTCCGCGCGATATGAACACTGAAGCTTTCTTT
. | TRBJ1-4 | . | TRBV6-6 | 13 | CASRRQGNEKLFF | TGTGCCAGCAGGAGGCAGGGTAATGAAAAACTGTTTTTT
. | TRBJ2-2 | TRBD2 | TRBV7-9 | 16 | CASSSRAGGDTGELFF | TGTGCCAGCAGCTCCCGAGCGGGAGGGGACACCGGGGAGCTGTTTTTT
. | TRBJ2-7 | . | TRBV10-3 | 15 | CAISITGTNAYEQYF | TGTGCCATCAGTATTACCGGGACAAACGCCTACGAGCAGTACTTC
once | TRBJ2-7 | TRBD1 | TRBV7-9 | 16 | CASSQGAGASSYEQYF | TGTGCCAGCAGCCAGGGGGCCGGGGCTAGCTCCTACGAGCAGTACTTC
. | TRBJ2-7 | TRBD2 | TRBV6-5 | 16 | CASSFHGLAGGYEQYF | TGTGCCAGCAGTTTCCACGGACTAGCGGGAGGGTACGAGCAGTACTTC
. | TRBJ1-2 | TRBD1 | TRBV28 | 13 | CASSDRGFSGYTF | TGTGCCAGCTCGGACAGGGGATTTTCTGGCTACACCTTC
few | TRBJ1-1 | . | TRBV4-1 | 14 | CASSQEAGFTEAFF | TGCGCCAGCAGCCAAGAAGCAGGGTTCACTGAAGCTTTCTTT
. | TRBJ2-7 | TRBD2 | TRBV6-5 | 16 | CASSFPGLAGSYEQYF | TGTGCCAGCAGTTTTCCGGGACTAGCGGGCTCATACGAGCAGTACTTC
. | TRBJ1-4 | TRBD1 | TRBV6-5 | 12 | CATGQGSEKLFF | TGTGCCACCGGACAGGGCTCGGAAAAACTGTTTTTT
. | TRBJ1-1 | . | TRBV6-5 | 11 | CASSYLTEAFF | TGTGCCAGCAGTTACCTAACTGAAGCTTTCTTT
. | TRBJ1-4 | TRBD1 | TRBV7-2 | 16 | CASSSRGQGIWEKLFF | TGTGCCAGCAGCTCGCGGGGACAGGGGATATGGGAAAAACTGTTTTTT
once | TRBJ2-7 | . | TRBV28 | 14 | CASHRAGTHYEQYF | TGTGCCAGCCATAGAGCCGGGACACATTACGAGCAGTACTTC
. | TRBJ2-7 | TRBD2 | TRBV7-2 | 15 | CASSLGSSGNNEQYF | TGTGCCAGCAGCTTAGGTTCTAGCGGGAACAACGAGCAGTACTTC
once | TRBJ2-1 | TRBD2 | TRBV7-2 | 16 | CASSTTSGSGYNEQFF | TGTGCCAGCAGCACCACTAGCGGGAGTGGCTACAATGAGCAGTTCTTC
. | TRBJ2-7 | TRBD1 | TRBV10-3 | 15 | CAISEKTGVDYEQYF | TGTGCCATCAGTGAGAAGACAGGGGTCGACTACGAGCAGTACTTC
. | TRBJ2-3 | . | TRBV29-1 | 13 | CSVDVGVADTQYF | TGCAGCGTGGATGTAGGGGTGGCAGATACGCAGTATTTT
. | TRBJ2-7 | . | TRBV7-8 | 13 | CASSLRTAYEQYF | TGTGCCAGCAGCCTGCGGACAGCCTACGAGCAGTACTTC
. | TRBJ2-5 | TRBD2 | TRBV7-8 | 16 | CASSTRLAGGQETQYF | TGTGCCAGCAGCACTAGACTAGCGGGAGGCCAAGAGACCCAGTACTTC
once | TRBJ2-7 | TRBD2 | TRBV6-5 | 15 | CASSYRFREGYEQYF | TGTGCCAGCAGTTACCGCTTCCGGGAGGGCTACGAGCAGTACTTC
. | TRBJ1-1 | TRBD1 | TRBV29-1 | 13 | CSVEGTGYTEAFF | TGCAGCGTTGAAGGGACAGGGTACACTGAAGCTTTCTTT
. | TRBJ1-5 | . | TRBV10-3 | 14 | CAISEPDSNQPQHF | TGTGCCATCAGTGAGCCAGATAGCAATCAGCCCCAGCATTTT
once | TRBJ2-3 | . | TRBV7-2 | 14 | CASSPGQITDTQYF | TGTGCCAGCAGCCCCGGACAGATCACAGATACGCAGTATTTT
. | TRBJ1-5 | TRBD1 | TRBV7-4 | 18 | CASSLRLGGGKGNQPQHF | TGTGCCAGCAGCTTAAGGTTAGGGGGCGGGAAAGGCAATCAGCCCCAGCATTTT
once | TRBJ1-1 | . | TRBV28 | 13 | CASSFEGITEAFF | TGTGCCAGCAGTTTCGAGGGAATCACTGAAGCTTTCTTT
. | TRBJ1-5 | . | TRBV6-1 | 15 | CASSLTYRDGQPQHF | TGTGCCAGCAGTCTAACATACAGGGACGGGCAGCCCCAGCATTTT
. | TRBJ2-1 | TRBD2 | TRBV7-9 | 15 | CASSLWREGDNEQFF | TGTGCCAGCAGCTTATGGCGGGAGGGGGACAATGAGCAGTTCTTC
. | TRBJ2-1 | TRBD1 | TRBV29-1 | 15 | CSVEGDRGSYNEQFF | TGCAGCGTTGAAGGAGACAGGGGCTCCTACAATGAGCAGTTCTTC
. | TRBJ2-1 | TRBD2 | TRBV30 | 16 | CAWSLRLADEGGEQFF | TGTGCCTGGAGTCTCCGACTAGCGGATGAGGGTGGTGAGCAGTTCTTC
. | TRBJ1-2 | . | TRBV27 | 15 | CASSPTVSNFYGYTF | TGTGCCAGCAGTCCGACAGTATCAAACTTCTATGGCTACACCTTC
. | TRBJ1-2 | TRBD1 | TRBV28 | 17 | CASSKGTGTANNYGYTF | TGTGCCAGCAGTAAAGGGACGGGGACAGCTAATAACTATGGCTACACCTTC
. | TRBJ1-2 | TRBD1 | TRBV6-5 | 14 | CASSYGQGNYGYTF | TGTGCCAGCAGTTACGGACAGGGGAACTATGGCTACACCTTC
. | TRBJ2-1 | . | TRBV5-4 | 15 | CASSLGGGEYNEQFF | TGTGCCAGCAGCTTGGGAGGAGGAGAATACAATGAGCAGTTCTTC
. | TRBJ2-3 | . | TRBV10-1 | 14 | CASSPNTSADTQYF | TGCGCCAGCAGTCCGAATACTAGTGCGGATACGCAGTATTTT
once | TRBJ2-6 | . | TRBV27 | 15 | CASREEGRGANVLTF | TGTGCCAGCAGGGAGGAGGGCCGGGGGGCCAACGTCCTGACTTTC
. | TRBJ2-1 | TRBD2 | TRBV27 | 20 | CASTDRPGLAGLLKKNEQFF | TGTGCCAGCACCGATCGTCCGGGACTAGCGGGCCTTCTAAAGAAGAATGAGCAGTTCTTC
. | TRBJ2-1 | . | TRBV5-4 | 16 | CASSLAPGEPYNEQFF | TGTGCCAGCAGCTTGGCCCCTGGAGAGCCCTACAATGAGCAGTTCTTC
. | TRBJ2-1 | TRBD1 | TRBV11-2 | 16 | CASGWSRDSLLNEQFF | TGTGCCAGCGGCTGGTCCCGGGACAGTCTTTTGAATGAGCAGTTCTTC
. | TRBJ2-3 | TRBD1 | TRBV7-9 | 17 | CASSSALDRVSTDTQYF | TGTGCCAGCAGCTCTGCCCTGGACAGGGTGAGCACAGATACGCAGTATTTT
. | TRBJ1-3 | . | TRBV6-1 | 15 | CASSLDSYSGNTIYF | TGTGCCAGCAGTCTTGACAGTTACTCTGGAAACACCATATATTTT
. | TRBJ2-5 | TRBD1 | TRBV11-3 | 15 | CASSFTYRGQETQYF | TGTGCCAGCAGCTTTACATACAGGGGGCAAGAGACCCAGTACTTC
. | TRBJ2-1 | TRBD1 | TRBV19 | 15 | CASSMGTGSYNEQFF | TGTGCCAGTAGCATGGGGACAGGCTCCTACAATGAGCAGTTCTTC
once | TRBJ2-7 | TRBD1 | TRBV14 | 14 | CASSQRTGGYEQYF | TGTGCCAGCAGCCAGCGGACAGGGGGCTACGAGCAGTACTTC
. | TRBJ2-7 | TRBD2 | TRBV9 | 15 | CASSVQSGRAYEQYF | TGTGCCAGCAGCGTACAGAGCGGGAGGGCCTACGAGCAGTACTTC
. | TRBJ1-2 | . | TRBV27 | 15 | CASSFSNQGDYGYTF | TGTGCCAGCAGTTTCTCCAACCAGGGTGACTATGGCTACACCTTC
. | TRBJ2-3 | . | TRBV2 | 15 | CASSAGELVTDTQYF | TGTGCCAGCAGTGCGGGAGAATTGGTTACAGATACGCAGTATTTT
. | TRBJ2-7 | TRBD2 | TRBV5-1 | 14 | CASSLAGDSYEQYF | TGCGCCAGCAGCCTAGCGGGGGATTCGTACGAGCAGTACTTC
. | TRBJ1-1 | TRBD1 | TRBV29-1 | 14 | CSVDDRGMGTEAFF | TGCAGCGTTGATGACAGGGGAATGGGCACTGAAGCTTTCTTT
. | TRBJ2-3 | TRBD2 | TRBV5-1 | 16 | CASSLVARELRDTQYF | TGCGCCAGCAGCTTGGTTGCGCGGGAGTTGAGAGATACGCAGTATTTT
. | TRBJ2-6 | . | TRBV27 | 14 | CASSTASGANVLTF | TGTGCCAGCAGTACAGCCTCTGGGGCCAACGTCCTGACTTTC
. | TRBJ1-4 | TRBD1 | TRBV9 | 15 | CASSFRDRFDEKLFF | TGTGCCAGCAGCTTCCGGGACAGGTTTGATGAAAAACTGTTTTTT
. | TRBJ1-1 | TRBD1 | TRBV25-1 | 15 | CASSEWTGLNTEAFF | TGTGCCAGCAGTGAGTGGACAGGACTAAACACTGAAGCTTTCTTT
. | TRBJ2-5 | . | TRBV11-1 | 17 | CASSPFKSSGTQETQYF | TGTGCCAGCAGCCCCTTTAAGTCGAGCGGGACACAAGAGACCCAGTACTTC
once | TRBJ2-7 | . | TRBV9 | 14 | CASTRADSPYEQYF | TGTGCCAGCACCAGGGCGGACAGTCCCTACGAGCAGTACTTC
. | TRBJ1-5 | . | TRBV6-5 | 15 | CASSYSGVGNQPQHF | TGTGCCAGCAGTTACTCAGGGGTTGGCAATCAGCCCCAGCATTTT